The rows below give T cell receptor beta chains drawn from one sample of a study of cytomegalovirus exposure and HLA in healthy donors. Libraries were prepared by immunoSEQ multiplex PCR; TCRdb keeps only in-frame clonotypes and omits some of them. The sample lists 100,000 to 150,000 clones; roughly 79% were seen once. Sequenced sample: PBMCs. These TCRs come from a woman aged 40 to 50 in good health and CMV-seronegative. CDR3s leave out the opening cysteine and the closing phenylalanine or tryptophan.

V gene: TRBV5-1; CDR3 protein: ASSPGLAGGETQY
V gene: TRBV19; CDR3 protein: ASSMGGLQAYEQY
V gene: TRBV15; CDR3 protein: ATSISRGYNEQF
V gene: TRBV5-6; CDR3 protein: ASSLSLDDNEQF
V gene: TRBV7-3; CDR3 protein: ASSYSSGETQY
V gene: TRBV5-1; CDR3 protein: ASSTVGGTSNEKLF
V gene: TRBV5-6; CDR3 protein: ASSFWHPETQY
V gene: TRBV7-3; CDR3 protein: ASSPRGDRGTDTQY
V gene: TRBV7-2; CDR3 protein: ASSLAQERSTDTQY
V gene: TRBV30; CDR3 protein: AWVQGATRDGYT
V gene: TRBV27; CDR3 protein: ASSATAAYEQY
V gene: TRBV5-1; CDR3 protein: ASSFFMTGDTEAF
V gene: TRBV19; CDR3 protein: ASSIVATSGGAGGEQF
V gene: TRBV21-1; CDR3 protein: ASSKPTGDRGPPPYNEQF
V gene: TRBV9; CDR3 protein: ASSLGSGSGTDTQY
V gene: TRBV2; CDR3 protein: ASSHRTSGSTDTQY
V gene: TRBV27; CDR3 protein: ASGLGWTVPLVGYT
V gene: TRBV2; CDR3 protein: ASRMSTGLAETQY
V gene: TRBV6-6; CDR3 protein: ASSQTEYTGELF
V gene: TRBV28; CDR3 protein: ASRTLIAISPQH
V gene: TRBV27; CDR3 protein: ASSPSGTGYAPNYGYT
V gene: TRBV19; CDR3 protein: ASSIGLGDSQIGYT
V gene: TRBV12-5; CDR3 protein: ASAVDRAEAF
V gene: TRBV27; CDR3 protein: ASSPSGGNRPQH
V gene: TRBV4-1; CDR3 protein: ASSQGRGASTDTQY
V gene: TRBV15; CDR3 protein: ATSRDPRGGSTDTQY
V gene: TRBV6-6; CDR3 protein: ATTGTSIAYEQY
V gene: TRBV7-3; CDR3 protein: ASSLLAGTNYDYT
V gene: TRBV5-6; CDR3 protein: ASSLRTGLAGLTDTQY
V gene: TRBV19; CDR3 protein: ASTGTRSYEQY
V gene: TRBV9; CDR3 protein: ASSVGGEATEAF
V gene: TRBV28; CDR3 protein: ASTQQGREQY
V gene: TRBV11-2; CDR3 protein: ASSFGLYEQY
V gene: TRBV28; CDR3 protein: ASTPSGGGNQPQH
V gene: TRBV28; CDR3 protein: ASSLSDREDQPQH
V gene: TRBV30; CDR3 protein: AWMGITYNSPLH
V gene: TRBV18; CDR3 protein: ASSTLQGRGTEAF
V gene: TRBV13; CDR3 protein: ASSHAGESNEQF
V gene: TRBV6-5; CDR3 protein: ASKGAVAKNIQY
V gene: TRBV28; CDR3 protein: ASSAGQGGYT
V gene: TRBV19; CDR3 protein: ASSYTGGTEAF
V gene: TRBV2; CDR3 protein: ASLFPDRGDEAF
V gene: TRBV6-4; CDR3 protein: ASSRLAGGPDTQY
V gene: TRBV7-3; CDR3 protein: ASSLTSATPDSYEQY
V gene: TRBV19; CDR3 protein: ASTESNRSPLH
V gene: TRBV5-1; CDR3 protein: AASGGPYEQY
V gene: TRBV14; CDR3 protein: ASSQRDRGYEQY
V gene: TRBV6-5; CDR3 protein: ATRAPNQPQH
V gene: TRBV15; CDR3 protein: ATSICRVC
V gene: TRBV28; CDR3 protein: ASSSDTSAKNIQY